This T cell receptor beta chain was identified during a study of T cell responses to AZD1222 COVID-19 vaccine. Points on this clone: The antigen is undetermined.

V gave up 4 bases and J gave up 2 bases, with 12 bases separating them. The CDR3 spans 14 residues. The germline V gene encodes CDR1 GTSNPN and CDR2 SVGIG (reference sequence). Assay: immunoSEQ multiplex PCR; the TCRdb copy retains only in-frame clones and omits some. The sample has some 130,000 clones, approximately 85% seen once. General study points: Dominant CD4 TCR responses targeted spike regions 160-218 and 743-854.

The chain uses TRBV30 and TRBJ1-5; no definite D call. Source: peripheral blood, taken on day 0 of MenACWY control vaccination. The source of this sequence is an adult in good health. The CDR3 nucleotides are TGTGCCTGGACCTCGGGTGTGGGCAATCAGCCCCAGCATTTT. It translates to CAWTSGVGNQPQHF.